Following are 24 T cell receptor beta chains from one sample sequenced in a study of cytomegalovirus exposure and HLA in healthy donors. The primer mix had 60 Vbeta and 13 Jbeta primers. Here immunoSEQ multiplex PCR was the method, and the copy in TCRdb shows in-frame clones only, minus some. Among 150,000 to 200,000 clones listed, about three quarters were seen once. Sequenced: PBMCs. The receptors come from a man younger than 35 in good health and CMV-seropositive.

The V and J genes are TRBV7-2 and TRBJ1-1, with D maybe TRBD1 (5 bases). This CDR3 is 15 amino acids long. V lost 0 bases to trimming and J lost 5 bases, with 13 bases between them. The germline V gene has CDR1 SGHTA and CDR2 FQGNSA. This CDR3 is CASSLAQGSRTEAFF. The CDR3 DNA is TGTGCCAGCAGCTTAGCGCAGGGCTCCCGAACTGAAGCTTTCTTT.

This clone was seen only once. This sequence joins TRBV7-8 and TRBJ2-7; 13 bases fit TRBD2. Per the germline V gene, CDR1 is SGHVS and CDR2 is FQNEAQ. The CDR3 length is 16 residues. V gave up 1 base and J gave up 4 bases; unmatched junction bases: 4. The CDR3 protein is CASSLGTSGSSYEQYV. CDR3 bases: TGTGCCAGCAGCTTAGGGACTAGCGGGAGTTCTTACGAGCAGTACGTC.

The chain employs TRBV19 and TRBJ1-6; perhaps TRBD1 as D (5 bases). V was clipped by 5 bases and J by 5 bases, with 19 bases between them. The CDR3 is 17 residues long. Germline values: CDR1 LNHDA, CDR2 SQIVND (reference sequence). The CDR3 region is CASSSWDPGRDNSPLHF. The CDR3 nucleotides are TGTGCCAGTAGTTCCTGGGACCCCGGGAGGGATAATTCACCCCTCCACTTT.

The chain has TRBV28 and TRBJ2-1, with D perhaps matching TRBD1 (5 bases). The germline gives CDR1 MDHEN, CDR2 SYDVKM. This CDR3 contains 13 residues. V was clipped by 3 bases and J by 4 bases, with 7 bases between them. CDR3 loop: CASSFGAYNEQFF. CDR3 in DNA: TGTGCCAGCAGTTTTGGGGCATACAATGAGCAGTTCTTC.

This clone was observed a handful of times. This chain joins TRBV7-6 and TRBJ1-3, with D unresolved. CDR3 length equals 16 residues. Germline-derived CDR1 and CDR2 are SGHVS and FNYEAQ. Trimming cost V 0 bases and J 4 bases, with 13 bases left between them. The CDR3 protein is CASSLAGGLAGNTIYF. The CDR3 nucleotides are TGTGCCAGCAGCTTAGCTGGAGGGCTCGCAGGAAACACCATATATTTT.

The chain joins TRBV27 to TRBJ2-7; 8 bases agree with TRBD1. CDR1 and CDR2 (germline): MNHEY, SMNVEV (reference sequence). Trimming removed 5 bases from V and 3 bases from J; junction bases left unmatched: 9. The length of the CDR3 is 15 residues. The DNA for the CDR3 is TGTGCCAGCAGTCCCAGGGGAACAGGGGGCTACGAGCAGTACGTC. It specifies CASSPRGTGGYEQYV.

The gene calls are TRBV4-2 and TRBJ2-3; perhaps TRBD2 as D (6 bases). The CDR3 loop spans 13 amino acids. Trimming took 3 bases from V and 5 from J, leaving 9 bases between them. In germline, CDR1 is LGHNA, CDR2 YNFKEQ. CDR3 nucleotides: TGTGCCAGCAGCCAGGGGGGACTAGATACGCAGTATTTT. This translates into CASSQGGLDTQYF.

The chain couples TRBV10-2 to TRBJ1-6; no definite D call. The CDR3 has 14 residues. CDR1 is WSHSY, CDR2 SAAADI, per germline. V was pared by 6 bases and J by 10 bases, with 16 bases between. The CDR3 DNA reads as TGCGCCAGCAGCCTGGAGGGAATGGGATCACCCCTCCACTTT. Its translation is CASSLEGMGSPLHF.

The rearrangement uses TRBV27 and TRBJ1-1; 7 positions match TRBD1. After removal of 2 bases from V and 3 bases from J, the junction contained 9 bases not matched to a gene. The CDR3 length is 16 residues. Germline CDR1 and CDR2: MNHEY and SMNVEV (reference sequence). The CDR3, as DNA: TGTGCCAGCAGTTTAATTGCGAACAGGGGAGACACTGAAGCTTTCTTT. Its translation: CASSLIANRGDTEAFF.

The chain is built from TRBV7-9 and TRBJ1-5; TRBD1 agrees at 9 bases. CDR1 is SEHNR and CDR2 is FQNEAQ in the germline V gene (reference sequence). CDR3 size: 14 residues. V was clipped by 5 bases and J by 6 bases; unmatched bases: 5. CDR3 DNA: TGTGCCAGCAGCAAGGGACAGGGCTCTCAGCCCCAGCATTTT. Translating it yields CASSKGQGSQPQHF.

This chain joins TRBV5-8 and TRBJ2-6, with a possible D match to TRBD2 (5 bases). Trimming stripped 5 bases from V and 4 bases from J, with 7 bases between. The V gene's germline CDR1 is SGHTS and CDR2 YDEGEE. The CDR3 runs to 13 residues. The DNA of the CDR3 is TGTGCCAGCAGTCCGGGGGGGGCCAACGTCCTGACTTTC. Its protein product is CASSPGGANVLTF.

This clone has a handful of counts. This chain uses TRBV10-2 with TRBJ2-1; a possible D gene is TRBD1 (5 bases). Germline V gives CDR1 WSHSY, CDR2 SAAADI. This CDR3 region has 13 residues. Trimming left V 5 bases short and J 5 bases short, with 10 bases between. DNA for the CDR3: TGCGCCAGCAGTACAGGAGACGACAATGAGCAGTTCTTC. Protein product: CASSTGDDNEQFF.

This chain uses TRBV7-2 with TRBJ2-3; D ambiguous. Germline values: CDR1 SGHTA, CDR2 FQGNSA. V shed 5 bases and J shed 6 bases, with 9 bases lying between them. The CDR3 covers 12 residues. CDR3 residues: CASSPLADTQYF. The CDR3 bases are TGTGCCAGCAGCCCATTAGCCGATACGCAGTATTTT.

This chain links TRBV7-6 with TRBJ2-5, with 10 bases fitting TRBD1. Per the germline V gene, CDR1 is SGHVS and CDR2 is FNYEAQ. J was trimmed by 5 bases and V by 4 bases; bases with no gene match: 10. The CDR3 consists of 16 residues. The CDR3 region is CASSSNRQGAGETQYF. CDR3 nucleotides: TGTGCCAGCAGCTCGAACAGACAGGGGGCAGGGGAGACCCAGTACTTC.

The chain employs TRBV15 and TRBJ2-3, with unresolved D. Trimming took 1 base from V and 5 from J, leaving 7 bases between them. The CDR3 is made up of 13 amino acids. Germline CDR1 is LNHNV and CDR2 is YYDKDF (reference sequence). CDR3 amino acids: CATSRVSIDTQYF. CDR3 in DNA: TGTGCCACCAGCAGAGTGAGTATAGATACGCAGTATTTT. Combining the CDR3 with reference TRBV15 and TRBJ2-3 gives the whole variable domain DAMVIQNPRYQVTQFGKPVTLSCSQTLNHNVMYWYQQKSSQAPKLLFHYYDKDFNNEADTPDNFQSRRPNTSFCFLDIRSPGLGDTAMYLCATSRVSIDTQYFGPGTRLTVL.

The table lists this clone with a few counts. This rearrangement joins TRBV5-6 to TRBJ2-7; no reliable D call. CDR1 is SGHDT, CDR2 YYEEEE, per germline. The CDR3 extends over 13 amino acids. V lost 0 bases to trimming and J lost 13 bases, with 17 bases between them. The CDR3 reads CASSLGVGGHPYV. The DNA of the CDR3 is TGTGCCAGCAGCTTGGGCGTAGGTGGGCATCCTTACGTC.

This chain connects TRBV30 to TRBJ1-3; 7 bases fit TRBD1. Germline V gene data show CDR1 as GTSNPN and CDR2 as SVGIG (reference sequence). The CDR3 has 17 residues. J was trimmed by 0 bases and V by 0 bases; bases with no gene match: 8. This CDR3 is CAWSVLPGTVSGNTIYF. The CDR3 DNA reads as TGTGCCTGGAGTGTCCTACCGGGGACAGTCTCTGGAAACACCATATATTTT.

This clone was recorded once. The V call is TRBV7-9, the J call TRBJ2-1, with a possible D match to TRBD1 (5 bases). The CDR3 has 14 amino acids. Trimming pared 4 bases from V and 4 bases from J, leaving 11 bases between. From germline, CDR1 is SEHNR and CDR2 FQNEAQ (reference sequence). This chain's CDR3 is CASSYVQGYNEQFF. The CDR3 nucleotides are TGTGCCAGCAGCTACGTCCAGGGATACAATGAGCAGTTCTTC. Supplemented by reference TRBV7-9 and TRBJ2-1, the full variable domain reads DTGVSQNPRHKITKRGQNVTFRCDPISEHNRLYWYRQTLGQGPEFLTYFQNEAQLEKSRLLSDRFSAERPKGSFSTLEIQRTEQGDSAMYLCASSYVQGYNEQFFGPGTRLTVL.

The gene calls are TRBV7-6 and TRBJ2-3; tentative D call: TRBD1 (5 bases). The V gene's germline CDR1 is SGHVS and CDR2 FNYEAQ. The V and J ends lost 8 bases and 0 bases respectively, with 18 bases between them. The CDR3 is made up of 16 amino acids. DNA of the CDR3: TGTGCCAGCCGAATAGGGGCCCATCTGAGCACAGATACGCAGTATTTT. Protein: CASRIGAHLSTDTQYF.

This chain links TRBV21-1 with TRBJ1-5; the D call of TRBD1 is as the table states it, not checked on the DNA. TRBV21-1 is an annotated pseudogene. This CDR3 is 19 amino acids long. CDR3 region: CASSKGPGGYLHRGQPQHF. CDR3 bases: TGTGCCAGCAGCAAAGGGCCTGGGGGGTATTTGCACAGGGGTCAGCCCCAGCATTTT.

The chain recombines TRBV19 with TRBJ1-2; tentatively, D is TRBD1 (6 bases). There are 15 residues in the CDR3. Trimming cost V 8 bases and J 5 bases, with 21 bases left between them. The germline CDR1 and CDR2 sequences are LNHDA and SQIVND (reference sequence). CDR3 nucleotides: TGTGCCAGTCGCACTTACGCGGCAGGGGAGTATGGCTACACCTTC. Amino acids: CASRTYAAGEYGYTF.

The chain links TRBV9 to TRBJ2-1; 9 bases are shared with TRBD2. With 3 bases clipped from V and 9 bases from J, the junction kept 7 bases outside the gene matches. The CDR3 covers 14 residues. CDR1 SGDLS and CDR2 YYNGEE come from the germline V gene. For the CDR3, the DNA is TGTGCCAGCAGCGGGGTAGCGGGAGAAGCTGAGCAGTTCTTC. Protein: CASSGVAGEAEQFF.

This clone was detected a few times. This chain uses TRBV5-1 with TRBJ2-2; D not resolved. Deletions cut 9 bases from V and 4 bases from J, with 13 bases between. The CDR3 length is 13 residues. Germline-derived CDR1 and CDR2 are SGHRS and YFSETQ. The CDR3 sequence: CATHLSTTGELFF. The CDR3 DNA follows: TGCGCCACCCACCTTTCTACCACCGGGGAGCTGTTTTTT.

The chain carries TRBV7-6 and TRBJ2-1; TRBD1 is a possible D gene (6 bases). The germline CDR1 and CDR2 sequences are SGHVS and FNYEAQ. The CDR3 has 15 amino acids. V was shortened by 0 bases and J by 0 bases, with 6 bases between the two germline ends. The CDR3, as DNA: TGTGCCAGCAGCTTAGCGGGGGCCTCCTACAATGAGCAGTTCTTC. Its translation: CASSLAGASYNEQFF. Using reference TRBV7-6 and TRBJ2-1 for the parts outside the CDR3, the full variable domain is GAGVSQSPRYKVTKRGQDVALRCDPISGHVSLYWYRQALGQGPEFLTYFNYEAQQDKSGLPNDRFSAERPEGSISTLTIQRTEQRDSAMYRCASSLAGASYNEQFFGPGTRLTVL.